One T cell receptor (beta chain) is described in this entry. The antigen is undetermined. The data belong to a study of cytomegalovirus exposure and HLA in healthy donors. Study-wide results and limits: In a later analysis, TCR beta V- and J-gene trimming showed a link to a missense DCLRE1C variant.

This CDR3 has 16 residues. The V end was cut by 2 bases, the J end by 1 base, with 11 bases between. Germline CDR1 SNHLY, CDR2 FYNNEI. The PCR was carried out with 60 Vbeta primers and 13 Jbeta primers. TCRdb keeps only in-frame clones here, not all; method: immunoSEQ multiplex PCR. Altogether 170,000 or so clones are present, about four fifths being singletons, with the ten largest covering around 0.37%. The sample consisted of PBMCs. This chain links TRBV2 with TRBJ2-2; D uncertain. This receptor was obtained from a boy aged 2 to 10 in good health and CMV-seronegative. CDR3 sequence reads: CASSEMNSLNTGELFF. CDR3 in DNA: TGTGCCAGCAGTGAAATGAACAGCTTGAACACCGGGGAGCTGTTTTTT.